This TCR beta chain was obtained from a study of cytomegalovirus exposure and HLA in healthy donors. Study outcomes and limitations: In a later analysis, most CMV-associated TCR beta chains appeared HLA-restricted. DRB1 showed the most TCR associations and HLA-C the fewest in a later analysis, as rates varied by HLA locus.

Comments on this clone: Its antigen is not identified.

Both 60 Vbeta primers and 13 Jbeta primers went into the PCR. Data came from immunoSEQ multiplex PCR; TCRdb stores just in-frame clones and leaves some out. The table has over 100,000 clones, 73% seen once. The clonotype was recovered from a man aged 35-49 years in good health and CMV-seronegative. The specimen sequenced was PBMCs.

The chain's CDR3 is CASSSQEGSNEKLFF. The CDR3 nucleotides are TGTGCCAGCAGTTCCCAGGAGGGGTCTAATGAAAAACTGTTTTTT. This chain connects TRBV6-6 to TRBJ1-4; perhaps TRBD1 as D (5 bases). The V end lost 4 bases, the J end lost 3 bases, and 12 bases lay between the germline ends. The germline V gene has CDR1 MNHNY and CDR2 SVGAGI (reference sequence). This CDR3 comprises 15 residues.